The T cell receptor (beta chain) described here comes from a study of T cells in Graves' hyperthyroidism and ophthalmopathy (dated by TCRdb to between 2018 and 2021). Study-level background: Peripheral blood samples were taken at the time of initial diagnosis, prior to any treatment. The roughly 100 discovery patients were randomly divided into training and test sets at a 7:3 ratio. TCR Vbeta CDR3 sequencing of approximately 140 peripheral blood samples (over 40 ophthalmopathy, 75 or so hyperthyroidism and roughly 17 progressor patients) is reported in the paper. The study also compared thyroid tissue and blood T-cell repertoires from 6 or 7 Graves' hyperthyroidism patients. Whether ophthalmopathy could be predicted prospectively was tested in an independent validation cohort made up of 18 to 20 hyperthyroidism patients plus 17 patients who later progressed to ophthalmopathy. A discovery cohort of about a hundred patients, about 44 with Graves' ophthalmopathy and 55 to 60 with stable Graves' hyperthyroidism, was used to find distinguishing TCR V-J signatures. Following sampling, methimazole starting at 30 mg daily was given to hyperthyroidism patients, and high-dose intravenous methylprednisolone was given to ophthalmopathy patients. Overall study outcomes, separate from this receptor: In validation, progression to ophthalmopathy was predicted by the model with 55% to 71% sensitivity and 72.22% specificity, a median of approximately 6.5 months before onset. No statistical method was used to fix the sample size in advance, and group allocation was not hidden from the investigators. In cross-validation, a model built on a 13 V-J signature told ophthalmopathy apart from stable hyperthyroidism with 85% to 90% sensitivity and approximately 84% specificity, and in testing the same model reached 80%/75%. Blood samples also contained most of the expanded thyroid clonotypes (frequency above 0.001), which suggests that blood repertoires may reflect thyroid immune responses.

Stable Graves' hyperthyroidism was defined as the absence of progression to ophthalmopathy over 18 months of follow-up. The hyperthyroidism patients were between 18 and 65 years old and newly diagnosed, with a disease duration of less than 2 months. Patients with uncontrolled infections, other autoimmune diseases, pregnancy or lactation were excluded. Diagnoses relied on clinical symptoms, serum thyroxine and TRAb, thyroid ultrasound and orbital computed tomography. PBMCs were separated from roughly 9.3 ml of fresh peripheral blood using Ficoll-Paque density gradient centrifugation. Total RNA was extracted using Trizol reagent, and RNA quality was assessed on an Agilent 2100 Bioanalyzer. Between the V and J ends, shortened by 4 bases and 3 bases respectively, the junction contains 16 bases. CDR1 and CDR2, looked up from the germline V gene, are SQVTM and ANQGSEA. The CDR3 covers 15 residues, taking in both the cysteine and the phenylalanine. Solely the CDR3 DNA is kept, with 45 bases framed from the first base.

The TCR beta CDR3 regions were amplified from the RNA transcripts. The first round of RT-PCR for the TCR CDR3 was performed with the HTBI primer set and the Qiagen OneStep RT-PCR kit. The libraries were constructed in a second round of multiplex PCR and then size-selected and purified. Libraries were sequenced paired-end with 100 bp reads on an Illumina HiSeq2000. As for how the authors treated the data: SOAPnuke was used to process the raw data, throwing out any read that contained adapters or uncalled bases, had a mean Phred below 15, or lacked an exact constant-primer or identifier match. COPE v1.2.5 was used to merge high-quality paired reads, and clonotypes were defined as unique nucleotide sequences. Clonotypes were aligned to IMGT TRBV, TRBD and TRBJ reference segments using MiTCR v1.1. Only V-J combinations with frequency above 0.0001, covering 98% to 99.2% of repertoires, were analysed. The TCS score was defined as the ratio of F50 (clonal expansion) to E x V (chaos), calculated using BLOSUM62-based TCRdist between CDR3 peptides within each V-J. Welch's t-statistics and random forest reduced 500 to 650 V-J features to about 12, which were used in a naive Bayes classifier (R e1071). TCRdb reran the public reads through fastp at Q25 and MiXCR, keeping productive beta chains. Records with the same CDR3 protein are collapsed into one entry carrying the most frequent genes and DNA. None of the V and J calls come from the authors' own analysis; TCRdb made them. This sample gives roughly 720,000 distinct CDR3 sequences in total; roughly a sixth of them show up just once. The ten most abundant clones make up 15% to 19% of the sample.

Concerning this clonotype: The antigen it binds to is not known. Base-call qualities are not available, and no considerably larger clone is one nucleotide away.

Input material: blood. The TCR originated in a man aged 50-60 years with Graves' hyperthyroidism. The sequence links TRBV29-1 to TRBJ1-5, and TRBD1 may be the D gene, going by 6 matching bases. The CDR3 corresponds to CSVVLWGQVNQPQHF. The nucleotides are TGCAGCGTTGTTCTCTGGGGGCAGGTCAATCAGCCCCAGCATTTT. Extended through the reference TRBV29-1 and TRBJ1-5 proteins, this CDR3 yields the full variable domain: SAVISQKPSRDICQRGTSLTIQCQVDSQVTMMFWYRQQPGQSLTLIATANQGSEATYESGFVIDKFPISRPNLTFSTLTVSNMSPEDSSIYLCSVVLWGQVNQPQHFGDGTRLSIL.